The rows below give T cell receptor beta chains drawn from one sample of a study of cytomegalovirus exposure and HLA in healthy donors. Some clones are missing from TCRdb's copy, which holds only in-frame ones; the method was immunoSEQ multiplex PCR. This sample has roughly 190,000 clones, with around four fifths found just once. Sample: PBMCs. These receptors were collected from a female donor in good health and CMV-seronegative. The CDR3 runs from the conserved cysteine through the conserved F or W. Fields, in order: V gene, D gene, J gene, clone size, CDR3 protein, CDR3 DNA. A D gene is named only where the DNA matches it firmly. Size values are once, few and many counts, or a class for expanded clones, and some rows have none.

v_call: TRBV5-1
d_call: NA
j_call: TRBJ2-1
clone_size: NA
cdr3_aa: CASLRQEGGGEQFF
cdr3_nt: TGCGCCAGCCTTCGCCAGGAAGGGGGTGGTGAGCAGTTCTTC

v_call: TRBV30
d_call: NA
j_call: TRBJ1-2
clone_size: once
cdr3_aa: CAWSVEAGYTF
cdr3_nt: TGTGCCTGGAGTGTAGAGGCCGGCTACACCTTC

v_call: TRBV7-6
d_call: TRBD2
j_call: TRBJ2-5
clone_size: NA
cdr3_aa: CASSQLAVQETQYF
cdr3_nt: TGTGCCAGCAGCCAGCTAGCGGTCCAAGAGACCCAGTACTTC

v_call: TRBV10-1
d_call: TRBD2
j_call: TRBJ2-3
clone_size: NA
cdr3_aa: CASSPGTSGSTDTQYF
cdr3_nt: TGCGCCAGCAGTCCCGGGACTAGCGGGAGTACAGATACGCAGTATTTT

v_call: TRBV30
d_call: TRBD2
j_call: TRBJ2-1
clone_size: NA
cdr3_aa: CAWSVGLAANEQFF
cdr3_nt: TGTGCCTGGAGTGTAGGACTAGCGGCCAATGAGCAGTTCTTC

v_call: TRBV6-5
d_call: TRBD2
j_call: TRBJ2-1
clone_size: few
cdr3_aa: CASNELAGDYNEQFF
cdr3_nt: TGTGCCAGCAACGAACTAGCGGGAGACTACAATGAGCAGTTCTTC

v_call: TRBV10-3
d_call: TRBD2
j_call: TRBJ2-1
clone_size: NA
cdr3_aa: CAIEGTSGGRGRGEQFF
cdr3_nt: TGTGCCATCGAAGGGACTAGCGGGGGGAGGGGAAGGGGTGAGCAGTTCTTC

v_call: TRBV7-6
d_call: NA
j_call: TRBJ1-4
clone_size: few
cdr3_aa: CASSLVPPETTNEKLFF
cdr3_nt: TGTGCCAGCAGCTTAGTTCCGCCGGAGACAACTAATGAAAAACTGTTTTTT

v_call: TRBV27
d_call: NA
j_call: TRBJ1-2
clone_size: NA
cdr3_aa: CASSFAGTYYGYTF
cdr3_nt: TGTGCCAGCAGTTTTGCCGGGACATACTATGGCTACACCTTC

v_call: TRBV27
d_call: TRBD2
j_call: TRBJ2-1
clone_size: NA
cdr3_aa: CASSLAGGDSEQFF
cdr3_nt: TGTGCCAGCAGTTTAGCGGGGGGAGATAGTGAGCAGTTCTTC

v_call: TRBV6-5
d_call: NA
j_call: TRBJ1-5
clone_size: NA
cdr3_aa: CASKPGSGNQPQHF
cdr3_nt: TGTGCCAGCAAACCGGGGTCCGGCAATCAGCCCCAGCATTTT

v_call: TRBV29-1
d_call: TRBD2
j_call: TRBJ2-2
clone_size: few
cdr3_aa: CSAREGRAGELFF
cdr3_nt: TGCAGCGCGCGGGAGGGCCGGGCCGGGGAGCTGTTTTTT

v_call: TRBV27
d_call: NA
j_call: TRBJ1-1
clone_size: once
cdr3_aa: CASSLAMNTEAFF
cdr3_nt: TGTGCCAGCAGTCTTGCTATGAACACTGAAGCTTTCTTT

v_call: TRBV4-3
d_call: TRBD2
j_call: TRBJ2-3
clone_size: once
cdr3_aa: CASSQAGLADTDTQYF
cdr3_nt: TGCGCCAGCAGCCAAGCGGGACTAGCCGACACAGATACGCAGTATTTT

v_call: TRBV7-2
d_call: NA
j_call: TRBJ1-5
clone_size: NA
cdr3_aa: CASSPGLSNQPQHF
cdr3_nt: TGTGCCAGCAGCCCTGGACTGAGCAATCAGCCCCAGCATTTT

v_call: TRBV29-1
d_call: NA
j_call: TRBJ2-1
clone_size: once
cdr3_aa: CSVAGQSYNEQFF
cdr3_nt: TGCAGCGTTGCTGGACAGTCCTACAATGAGCAGTTCTTC

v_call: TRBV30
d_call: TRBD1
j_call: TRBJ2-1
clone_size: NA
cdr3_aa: CAWRDRGLPSQFF
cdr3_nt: TGTGCCTGGAGGGACAGGGGCCTCCCCAGTCAGTTCTTC

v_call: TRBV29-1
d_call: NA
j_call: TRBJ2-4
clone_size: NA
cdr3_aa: CSVLGRLAKNIQYF
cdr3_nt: TGCAGCGTTCTTGGGAGATTAGCCAAAAACATTCAGTACTTC

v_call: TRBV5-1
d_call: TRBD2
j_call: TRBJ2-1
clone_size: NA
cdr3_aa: CASSLGSGRGNEQFF
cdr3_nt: TGCGCCAGCAGCTTGGGAAGCGGGAGAGGGAATGAGCAGTTCTTC

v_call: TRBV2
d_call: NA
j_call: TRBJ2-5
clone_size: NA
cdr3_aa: CASSEGEYQETQYF
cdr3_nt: TGTGCCAGCAGTGAAGGGGAGTACCAAGAGACCCAGTACTTC

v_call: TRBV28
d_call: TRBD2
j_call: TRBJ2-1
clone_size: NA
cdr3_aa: CASSLAGVREQFF
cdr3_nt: TGTGCCAGCAGTTTAGCGGGAGTAAGGGAGCAGTTCTTC

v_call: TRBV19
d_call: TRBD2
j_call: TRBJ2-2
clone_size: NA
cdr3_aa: CASSIGWTSGRTGELFF
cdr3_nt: TGTGCCAGTAGTATAGGGTGGACTAGCGGGAGGACCGGGGAGCTGTTTTTT

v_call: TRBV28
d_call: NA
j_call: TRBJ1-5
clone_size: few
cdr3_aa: CASSFGGFSNQPQHF
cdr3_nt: TGTGCCAGCAGTTTTGGCGGATTTAGCAATCAGCCCCAGCATTTT

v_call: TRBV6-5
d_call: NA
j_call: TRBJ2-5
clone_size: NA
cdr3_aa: CASRLGETQYF
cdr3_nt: TGTGCCAGCAGGCTTGGCGAGACCCAGTACTTC

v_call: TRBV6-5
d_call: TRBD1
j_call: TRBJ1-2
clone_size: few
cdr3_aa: CASSYSPDRVSGYTF
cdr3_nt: TGTGCCAGCAGTTACTCTCCCGACAGGGTTAGTGGCTACACCTTC

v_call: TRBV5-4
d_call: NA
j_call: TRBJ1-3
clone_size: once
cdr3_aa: CASSSKSSGNTIYF
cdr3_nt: TGTGCCAGCAGCTCGAAGAGCTCTGGAAACACCATATATTTT

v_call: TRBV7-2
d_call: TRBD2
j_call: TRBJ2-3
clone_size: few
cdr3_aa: CASSRGLRERAQDTQYF
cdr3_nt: TGTGCCAGCAGCCGCGGATTGCGGGAGCGGGCTCAGGATACGCAGTATTTT

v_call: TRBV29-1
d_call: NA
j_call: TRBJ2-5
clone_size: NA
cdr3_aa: CSVVEAETQYF
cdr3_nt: TGCAGCGTTGTGGAAGCGGAGACCCAGTACTTC

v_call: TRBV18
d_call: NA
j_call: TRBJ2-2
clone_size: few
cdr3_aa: CASSHQSGELFF
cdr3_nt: TGTGCCAGCTCACACCAGTCCGGGGAGCTGTTTTTT

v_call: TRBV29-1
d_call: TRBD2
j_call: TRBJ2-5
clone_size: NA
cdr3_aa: CSGRAGDGETQYF
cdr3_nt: TGCAGTGGACGGGCGGGAGATGGCGAGACCCAGTACTTC

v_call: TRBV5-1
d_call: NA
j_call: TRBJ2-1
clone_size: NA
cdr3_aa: CASSASYNEQFF
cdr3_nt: TGCGCCAGCAGCGCGTCCTACAATGAGCAGTTCTTC

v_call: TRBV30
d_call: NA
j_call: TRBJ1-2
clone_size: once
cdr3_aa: CAWVTDGGPYGYTF
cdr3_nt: TGTGCCTGGGTAACTGACGGGGGGCCGTATGGCTACACCTTC

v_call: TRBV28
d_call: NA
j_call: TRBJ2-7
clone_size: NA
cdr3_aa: CASSLPLGHYEQYF
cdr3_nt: TGTGCCAGCAGTTTACCCCTGGGGCACTACGAGCAGTACTTC

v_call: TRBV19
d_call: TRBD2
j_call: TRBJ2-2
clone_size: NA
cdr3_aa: CASSILGLAGGYTGELFF
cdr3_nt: TGTGCCAGTAGTATCTTGGGCCTAGCGGGGGGTTACACCGGGGAGCTGTTTTTT

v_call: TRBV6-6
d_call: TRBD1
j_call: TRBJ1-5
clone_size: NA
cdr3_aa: CASSTGDGGNQPQHF
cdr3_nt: TGTGCCAGCAGCACAGGGGACGGTGGCAATCAGCCCCAGCATTTT

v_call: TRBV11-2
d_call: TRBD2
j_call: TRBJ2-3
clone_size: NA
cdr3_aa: CASSRTSGPTDTQYF
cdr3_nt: TGTGCCAGCAGCCGGACTAGCGGCCCCACAGATACGCAGTATTTT

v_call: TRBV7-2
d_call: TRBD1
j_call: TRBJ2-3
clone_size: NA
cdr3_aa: CASTSTGSARLDTQYF
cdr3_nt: TGTGCCAGCACCTCGACAGGGTCTGCGAGGTTGGATACGCAGTATTTT

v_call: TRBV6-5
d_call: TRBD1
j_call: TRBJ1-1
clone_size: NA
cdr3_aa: CASTQGGATEAFF
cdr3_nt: TGTGCCAGCACCCAAGGGGGCGCCACTGAAGCTTTCTTT

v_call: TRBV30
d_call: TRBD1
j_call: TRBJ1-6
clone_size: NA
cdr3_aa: CAQGARGGSPLHF
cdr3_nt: TGTGCCCAGGGGGCCAGGGGGGGATCACCCCTCCACTTT

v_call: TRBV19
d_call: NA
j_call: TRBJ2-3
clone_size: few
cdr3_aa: CASSGSPSTDTQYF
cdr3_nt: TGTGCCAGTAGCGGGAGCCCCAGCACAGATACGCAGTATTTT

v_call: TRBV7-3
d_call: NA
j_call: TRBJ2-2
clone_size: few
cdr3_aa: CASSLRAGELFF
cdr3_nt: TGTGCCAGCAGCCTGAGGGCCGGGGAGCTGTTTTTT

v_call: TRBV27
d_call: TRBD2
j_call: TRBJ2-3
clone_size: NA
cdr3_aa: CASRPSGLAGGDTQYF
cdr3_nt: TGTGCCAGCAGACCTTCCGGACTAGCGGGGGGAGATACGCAGTATTTT

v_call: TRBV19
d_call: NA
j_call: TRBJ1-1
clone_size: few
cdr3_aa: CASSLQGNTEAFF
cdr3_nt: TGTGCCAGTAGTCTACAGGGTAACACTGAAGCTTTCTTT